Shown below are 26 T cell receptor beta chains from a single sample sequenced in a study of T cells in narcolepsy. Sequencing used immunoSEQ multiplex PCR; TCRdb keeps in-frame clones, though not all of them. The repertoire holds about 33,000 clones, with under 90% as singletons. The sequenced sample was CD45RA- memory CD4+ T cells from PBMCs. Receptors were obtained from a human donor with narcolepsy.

CDR3 loop: CASSWARVGVEQFF. The DNA of the CDR3 is TGTGCCAGCAGCTGGGCTAGAGTTGGCGTTGAGCAGTTCTTC. The rearrangement joins TRBV7-8 to TRBJ2-1; D call uncertain. From germline, CDR1 is SGHVS and CDR2 FQNEAQ. The length of the CDR3 is 14 residues. V was pared by 4 bases and J by 9 bases, with 16 bases between.

CDR3 bases: TGCGCCAGCGCCCTAGCCTACGAGCAGTACTTC. It is translated as CASALAYEQYF. The gene calls are TRBV5-1 and TRBJ2-7; D is unclear. V shed 7 bases and J shed 2 bases, with 7 bases lying between them. Germline CDR1 is SGHRS and CDR2 is YFSETQ. CDR3 size: 11 residues.

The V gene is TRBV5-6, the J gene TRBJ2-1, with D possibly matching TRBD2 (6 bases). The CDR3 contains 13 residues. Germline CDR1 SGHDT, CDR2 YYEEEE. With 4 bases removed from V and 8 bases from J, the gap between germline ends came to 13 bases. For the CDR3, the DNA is TGTGCCAGCAGCCCTCAACCGGGGGATGAGCAGTTCTTC. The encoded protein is CASSPQPGDEQFF.

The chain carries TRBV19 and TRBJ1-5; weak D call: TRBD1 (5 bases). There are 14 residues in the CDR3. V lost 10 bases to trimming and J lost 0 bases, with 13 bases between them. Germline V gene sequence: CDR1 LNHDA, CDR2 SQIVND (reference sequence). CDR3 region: CATKVDSSNQPQHF. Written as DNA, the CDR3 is TGTGCCACTAAAGTCGACAGTAGCAATCAGCCCCAGCATTTT. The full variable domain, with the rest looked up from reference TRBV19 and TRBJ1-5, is DGGITQSPKYLFRKEGQNVTLSCEQNLNHDAMYWYRQDPGQGLRLIYYSQIVNDFQKGDIAEGYSVSREKKESFPLTVTSAQKNPTAFYLCATKVDSSNQPQHFGDGTRLSIL.

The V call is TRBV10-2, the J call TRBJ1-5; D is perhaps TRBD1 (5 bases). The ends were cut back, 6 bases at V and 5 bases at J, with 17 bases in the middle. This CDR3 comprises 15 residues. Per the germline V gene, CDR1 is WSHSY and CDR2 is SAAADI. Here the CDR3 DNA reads TGCGCCAGCAGGGAGGGGACCGAGCGTCATCAGCCCCAGCATTTT. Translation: CASREGTERHQPQHF.

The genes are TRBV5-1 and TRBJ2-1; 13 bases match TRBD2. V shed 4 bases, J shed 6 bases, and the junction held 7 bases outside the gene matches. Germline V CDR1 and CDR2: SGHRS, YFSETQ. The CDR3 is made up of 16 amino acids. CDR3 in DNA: TGCGCCAGCAGCCCGTGGACTAGCGGGAGTTCCAATGAGCAGTTCTTC. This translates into CASSPWTSGSSNEQFF.

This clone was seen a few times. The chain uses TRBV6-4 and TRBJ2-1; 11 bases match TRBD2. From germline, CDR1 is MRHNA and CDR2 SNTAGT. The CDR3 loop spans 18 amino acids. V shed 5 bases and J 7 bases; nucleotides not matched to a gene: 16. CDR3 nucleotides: TGTGCCAGCAGTCGACAAGGGGTAGCGGGAGGGCCGGGAAATGAGCAGTTCTTC. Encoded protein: CASSRQGVAGGPGNEQFF.

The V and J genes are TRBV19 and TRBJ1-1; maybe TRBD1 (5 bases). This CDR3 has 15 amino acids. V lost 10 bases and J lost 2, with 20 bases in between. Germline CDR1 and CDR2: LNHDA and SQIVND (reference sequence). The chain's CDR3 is CATQGQGRRNTEAFF. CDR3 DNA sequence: TGTGCCACCCAGGGCCAAGGACGCAGAAACACTGAAGCTTTCTTT. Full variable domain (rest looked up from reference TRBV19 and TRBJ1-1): DGGITQSPKYLFRKEGQNVTLSCEQNLNHDAMYWYRQDPGQGLRLIYYSQIVNDFQKGDIAEGYSVSREKKESFPLTVTSAQKNPTAFYLCATQGQGRRNTEAFFGQGTRLTVV.

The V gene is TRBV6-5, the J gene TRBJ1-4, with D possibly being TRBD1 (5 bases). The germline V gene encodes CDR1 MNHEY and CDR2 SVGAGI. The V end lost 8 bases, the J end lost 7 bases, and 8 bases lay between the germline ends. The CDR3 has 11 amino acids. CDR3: CASGATEKLFF. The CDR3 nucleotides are TGTGCCAGCGGGGCTACTGAAAAACTGTTTTTT.

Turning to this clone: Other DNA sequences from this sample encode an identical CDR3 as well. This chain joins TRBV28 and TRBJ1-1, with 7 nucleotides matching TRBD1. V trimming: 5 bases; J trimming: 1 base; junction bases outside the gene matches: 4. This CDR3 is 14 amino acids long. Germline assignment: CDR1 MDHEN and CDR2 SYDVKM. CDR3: CASSPWTGNTEAFF. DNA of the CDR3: TGTGCCAGCAGTCCTTGGACAGGGAACACTGAAGCTTTCTTT.

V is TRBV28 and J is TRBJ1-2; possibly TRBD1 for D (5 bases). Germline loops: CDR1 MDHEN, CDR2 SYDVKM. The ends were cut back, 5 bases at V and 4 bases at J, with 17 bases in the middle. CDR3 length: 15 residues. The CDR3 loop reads CASSLRLGASYGYTF. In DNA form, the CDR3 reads TGTGCCAGCAGTCTGCGGTTAGGGGCCAGCTATGGCTACACCTTC.

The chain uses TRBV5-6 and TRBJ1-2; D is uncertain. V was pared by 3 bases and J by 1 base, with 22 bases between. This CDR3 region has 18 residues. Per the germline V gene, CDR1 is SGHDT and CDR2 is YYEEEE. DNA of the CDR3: TGTGCCAGCAGCTCCCTCCGGGCTGGGTCGACGGGTAACTATGGCTACACCTTC. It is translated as CASSSLRAGSTGNYGYTF. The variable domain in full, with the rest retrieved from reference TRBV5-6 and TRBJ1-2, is DAGVTQSPTHLIKTRGQQVTLRCSPKSGHDTVSWYQQALGQGPQFIFQYYEEEERQRGNFPDRFSGHQFPNYSSELNVNALLLGDSALYLCASSSLRAGSTGNYGYTFGSGTRLTVV.

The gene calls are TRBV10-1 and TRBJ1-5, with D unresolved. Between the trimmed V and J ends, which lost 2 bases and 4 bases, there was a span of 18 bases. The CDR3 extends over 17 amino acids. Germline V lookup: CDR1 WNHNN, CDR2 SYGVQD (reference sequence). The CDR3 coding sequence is TGCGCCAGCAGTGAGAGCGGCCCTTCGAGCCTGAATCAGCCCCAGCATTTT. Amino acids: CASSESGPSSLNQPQHF.

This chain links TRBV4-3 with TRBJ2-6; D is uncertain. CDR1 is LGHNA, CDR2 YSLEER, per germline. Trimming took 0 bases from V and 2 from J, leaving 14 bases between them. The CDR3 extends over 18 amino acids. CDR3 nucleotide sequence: TGCGCCAGCAGCCAAGATCACCCCGACGGTACTGGGGCCAACGTCCTGACTTTC. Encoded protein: CASSQDHPDGTGANVLTF.

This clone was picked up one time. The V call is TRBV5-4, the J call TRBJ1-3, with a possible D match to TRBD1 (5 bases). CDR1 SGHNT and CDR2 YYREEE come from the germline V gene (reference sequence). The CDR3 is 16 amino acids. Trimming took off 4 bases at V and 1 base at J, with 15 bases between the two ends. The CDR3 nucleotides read TGTGCCAGCAGCGGGAGGGGATTGCATTCTGGAAACACCATATATTTT. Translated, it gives CASSGRGLHSGNTIYF.

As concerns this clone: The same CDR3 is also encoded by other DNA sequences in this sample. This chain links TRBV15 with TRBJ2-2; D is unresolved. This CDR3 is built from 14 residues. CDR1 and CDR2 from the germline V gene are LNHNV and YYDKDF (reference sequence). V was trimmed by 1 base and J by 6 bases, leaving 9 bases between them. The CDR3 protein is CATSRVGYSGELFF. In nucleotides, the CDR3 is TGTGCCACCAGCAGAGTAGGGTACTCCGGGGAGCTGTTTTTT.

This CDR3 is CASSLTGGNEQYF. The DNA of the CDR3 is TGTGCCAGCAGCCTGACAGGGGGGAACGAGCAGTACTTC. V is TRBV14 and J is TRBJ2-7; TRBD1 aligns across 9 bases. V was clipped by 4 bases and J by 5 bases; unmatched bases: 3. Germline values: CDR1 SGHDN, CDR2 FVKESK. CDR3 length: 13 amino acids.

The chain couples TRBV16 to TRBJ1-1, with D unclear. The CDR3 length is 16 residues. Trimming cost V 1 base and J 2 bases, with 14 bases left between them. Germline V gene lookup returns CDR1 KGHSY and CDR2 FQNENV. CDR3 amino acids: CASSQYVGQTNTEAFF. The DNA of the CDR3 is TGTGCCAGCAGCCAATATGTAGGGCAGACCAACACTGAAGCTTTCTTT. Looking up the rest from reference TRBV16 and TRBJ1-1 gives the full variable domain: GEEVAQTPKHLVRGEGQKAKLYCAPIKGHSYVFWYQQVLKNEFKFLISFQNENVFDETGMPKERFSAKCLPNSPCSLEIQATKLEDSAVYFCASSQYVGQTNTEAFFGQGTRLTVV.

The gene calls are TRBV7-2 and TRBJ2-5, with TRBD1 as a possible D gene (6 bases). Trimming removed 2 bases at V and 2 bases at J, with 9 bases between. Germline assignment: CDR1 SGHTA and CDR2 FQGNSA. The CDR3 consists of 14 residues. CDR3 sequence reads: CASSLIRGQETQYF. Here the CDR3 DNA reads TGTGCCAGCAGCTTAATCAGGGGTCAAGAGACCCAGTACTTC.

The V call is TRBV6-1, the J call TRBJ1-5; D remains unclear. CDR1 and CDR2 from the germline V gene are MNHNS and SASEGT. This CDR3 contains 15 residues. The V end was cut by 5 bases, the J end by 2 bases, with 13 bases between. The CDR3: CASSSDGWGNQPQHF. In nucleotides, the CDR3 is TGTGCCAGCAGTTCGGACGGTTGGGGCAATCAGCCCCAGCATTTT.

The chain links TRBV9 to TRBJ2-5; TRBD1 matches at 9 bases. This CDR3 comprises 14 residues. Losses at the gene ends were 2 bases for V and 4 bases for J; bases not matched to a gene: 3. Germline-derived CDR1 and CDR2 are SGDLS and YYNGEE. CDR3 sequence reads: CASSVGQGGETQYF. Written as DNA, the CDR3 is TGTGCCAGCAGCGTGGGACAGGGTGGAGAGACCCAGTACTTC.

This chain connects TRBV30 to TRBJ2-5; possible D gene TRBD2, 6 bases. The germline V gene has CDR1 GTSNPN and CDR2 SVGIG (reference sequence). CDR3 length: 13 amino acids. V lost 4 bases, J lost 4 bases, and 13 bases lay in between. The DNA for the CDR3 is TGTGCCTGGAAGGTCGGGGGTGGAGAGACCCAGTACTTC. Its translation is CAWKVGGGETQYF.

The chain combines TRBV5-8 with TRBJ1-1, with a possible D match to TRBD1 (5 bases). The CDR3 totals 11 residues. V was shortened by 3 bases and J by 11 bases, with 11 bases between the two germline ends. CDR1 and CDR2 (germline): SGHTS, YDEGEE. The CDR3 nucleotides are TGTGCCAGCAGCTGGGGGGTACGCGCTTTCTTT. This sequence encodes CASSWGVRAFF.

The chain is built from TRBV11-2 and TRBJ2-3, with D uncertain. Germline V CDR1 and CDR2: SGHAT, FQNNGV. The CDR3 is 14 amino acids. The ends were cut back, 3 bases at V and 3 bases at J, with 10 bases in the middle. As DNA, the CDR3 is TGTGCCAGCAGCTTGGACCCTCGGACAGATACGCAGTATTTT. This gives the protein CASSLDPRTDTQYF.

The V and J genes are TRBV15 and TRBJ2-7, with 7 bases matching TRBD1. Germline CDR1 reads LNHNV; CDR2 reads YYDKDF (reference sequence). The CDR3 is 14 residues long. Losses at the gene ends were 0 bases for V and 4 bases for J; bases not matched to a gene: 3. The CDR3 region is CATSREQGYYEQYF. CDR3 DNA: TGTGCCACCAGCAGAGAACAGGGGTATTACGAGCAGTACTTC.

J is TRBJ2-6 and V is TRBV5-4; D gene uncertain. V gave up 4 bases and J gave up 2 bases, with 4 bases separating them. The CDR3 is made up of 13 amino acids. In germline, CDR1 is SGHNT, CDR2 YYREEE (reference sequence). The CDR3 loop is CASSLAGANVLTF. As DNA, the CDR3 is TGTGCCAGCAGCCTAGCTGGGGCCAACGTCCTGACTTTC.